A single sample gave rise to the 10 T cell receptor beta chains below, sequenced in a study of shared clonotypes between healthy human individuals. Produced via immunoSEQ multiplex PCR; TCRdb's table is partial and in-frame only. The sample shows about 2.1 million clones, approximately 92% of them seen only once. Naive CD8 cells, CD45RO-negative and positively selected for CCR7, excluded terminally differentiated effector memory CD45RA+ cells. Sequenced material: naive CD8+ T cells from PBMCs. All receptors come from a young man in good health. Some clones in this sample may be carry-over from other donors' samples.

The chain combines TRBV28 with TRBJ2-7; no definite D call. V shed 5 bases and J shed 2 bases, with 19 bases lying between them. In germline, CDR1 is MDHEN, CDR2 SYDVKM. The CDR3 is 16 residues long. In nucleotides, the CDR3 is TGTGCCAGCAGTGAATCGGGCCTCCTGGCAGCCTACGAGCAGTACTTC. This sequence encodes CASSESGLLAAYEQYF. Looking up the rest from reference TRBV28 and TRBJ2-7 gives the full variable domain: DVKVTQSSRYLVKRTGEKVFLECVQDMDHENMFWYRQDPGLGLRLIYFSYDVKMKEKGDIPEGYSVSREKKERFSLILESASTNQTSMYLCASSESGLLAAYEQYFGPGTRLTVT.

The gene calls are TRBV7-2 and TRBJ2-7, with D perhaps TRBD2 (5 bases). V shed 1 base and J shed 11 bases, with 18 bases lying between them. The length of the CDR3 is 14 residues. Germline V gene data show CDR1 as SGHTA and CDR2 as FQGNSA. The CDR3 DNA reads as TGTGCCAGCAGCTTAGGAGCTAGCCGGAATGCGGAGTACTTC. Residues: CASSLGASRNAEYF.

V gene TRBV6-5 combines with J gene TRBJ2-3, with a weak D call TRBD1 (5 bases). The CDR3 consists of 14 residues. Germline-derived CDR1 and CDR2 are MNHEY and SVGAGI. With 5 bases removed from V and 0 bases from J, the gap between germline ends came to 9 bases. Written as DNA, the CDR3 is TGTGCCAGCAGTCACAGGCCCAGCACAGATACGCAGTATTTT. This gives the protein CASSHRPSTDTQYF.

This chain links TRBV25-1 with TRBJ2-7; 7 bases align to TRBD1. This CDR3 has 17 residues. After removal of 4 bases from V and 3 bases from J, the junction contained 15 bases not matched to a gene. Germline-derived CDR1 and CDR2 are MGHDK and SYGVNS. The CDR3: CASSGRSPGQPRYEQYF. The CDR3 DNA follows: TGTGCCAGCAGTGGCAGGTCACCGGGACAGCCACGCTACGAGCAGTACTTC.

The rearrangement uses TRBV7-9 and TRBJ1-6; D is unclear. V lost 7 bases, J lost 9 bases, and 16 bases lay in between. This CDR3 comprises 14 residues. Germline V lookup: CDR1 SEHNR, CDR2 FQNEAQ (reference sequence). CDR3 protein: CASTDAPSGSPLHF. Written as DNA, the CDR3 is TGTGCCAGCACCGACGCACCCTCGGGTTCACCCCTCCACTTT.

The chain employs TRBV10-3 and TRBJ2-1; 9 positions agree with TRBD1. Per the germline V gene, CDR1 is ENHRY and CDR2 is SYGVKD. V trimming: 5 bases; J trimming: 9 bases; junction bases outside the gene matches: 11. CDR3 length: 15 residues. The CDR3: CAISNSGQGTGEQFF. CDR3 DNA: TGTGCCATCAGTAATTCGGGACAGGGCACGGGTGAGCAGTTCTTC.

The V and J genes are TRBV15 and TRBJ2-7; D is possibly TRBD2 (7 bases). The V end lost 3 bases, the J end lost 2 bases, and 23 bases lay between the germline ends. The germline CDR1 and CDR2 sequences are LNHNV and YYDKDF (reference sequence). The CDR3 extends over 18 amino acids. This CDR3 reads CATSRDSGGPVLPYEQYF. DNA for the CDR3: TGTGCCACCAGCAGGGACTCCGGGGGGCCAGTTCTTCCCTACGAGCAGTACTTC.

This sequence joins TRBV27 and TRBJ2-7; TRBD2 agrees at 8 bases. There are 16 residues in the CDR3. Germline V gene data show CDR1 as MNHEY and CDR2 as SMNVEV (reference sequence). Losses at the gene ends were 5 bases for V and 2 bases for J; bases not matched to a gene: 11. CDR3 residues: CASSPSRGEAPYEQYF. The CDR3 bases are TGTGCCAGCAGTCCGTCGCGGGGGGAGGCCCCCTACGAGCAGTACTTC.

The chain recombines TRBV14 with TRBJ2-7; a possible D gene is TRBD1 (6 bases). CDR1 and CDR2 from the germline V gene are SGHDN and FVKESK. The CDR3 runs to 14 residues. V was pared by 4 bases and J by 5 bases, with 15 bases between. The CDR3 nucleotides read TGTGCCAGCAGCCCCGGACAGTCTAACAACGAGCAGTACTTC. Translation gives CASSPGQSNNEQYF.

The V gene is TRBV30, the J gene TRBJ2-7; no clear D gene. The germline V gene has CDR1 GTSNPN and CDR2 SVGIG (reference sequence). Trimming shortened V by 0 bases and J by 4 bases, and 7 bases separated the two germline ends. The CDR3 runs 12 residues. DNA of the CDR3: TGTGCCTGGAGTGTTTCGGTGTACGAGCAGTACTTC. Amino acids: CAWSVSVYEQYF.